The entry below describes one T cell receptor (beta chain). V lost 6 bases to trimming and J lost 5 bases, with 17 bases between them. The CDR3 contains 15 residues. Germline V lookup: CDR1 MNHEY, CDR2 SVGAGI. These data belong to a study of blood T cell repertoires in COVID-19. Turning to the study itself: Acute and convalescent COVID-19 samples came from the United States, Italy and Spain. Nucleic acid was either cDNA or gDNA, and it came from T cells, B-cell-depleted T cells, or PBMCs.

Methods used by the authors: Estimation of nucleated cell counts relied on the amplification of reference gene primers. Some clones are missing from TCRdb's copy, which holds only in-frame ones; the method was immunoSEQ multiplex PCR. V and J calls and clone size are copied from that table; D and trimming were computed from the DNA. The sample includes about 210,000 clones, around nine tenths of them seen just once. Specimen: peripheral blood. V is TRBV6-5 and J is TRBJ2-1; maybe TRBD1 (5 bases). This clonotype was sampled from a woman between 40 and 55 years old with acute or convalescent COVID-19. For the CDR3, the DNA is TGTGCCAGCAGACCAACAAGGGGCCGGAACAATGAGCAGTTCTTC. This sequence encodes CASRPTRGRNNEQFF.